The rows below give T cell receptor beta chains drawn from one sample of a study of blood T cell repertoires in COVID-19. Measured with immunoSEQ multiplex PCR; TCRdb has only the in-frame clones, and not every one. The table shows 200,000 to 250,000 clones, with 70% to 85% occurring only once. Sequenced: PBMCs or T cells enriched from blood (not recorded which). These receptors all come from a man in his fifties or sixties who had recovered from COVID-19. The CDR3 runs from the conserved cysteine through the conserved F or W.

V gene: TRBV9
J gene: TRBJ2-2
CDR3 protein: CASSVELRTGITGELFF

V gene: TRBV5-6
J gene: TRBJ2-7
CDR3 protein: CASSLDRFRSEQYF

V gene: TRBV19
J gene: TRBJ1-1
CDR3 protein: CASSQRRNTEAFF

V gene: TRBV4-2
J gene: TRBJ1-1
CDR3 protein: CASSQVLRTTEAFF

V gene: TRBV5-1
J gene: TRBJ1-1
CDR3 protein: CASSLASTGTEAFF

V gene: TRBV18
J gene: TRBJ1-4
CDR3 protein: CASSPNTGGGEKLFF

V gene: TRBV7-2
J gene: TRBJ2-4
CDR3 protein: CASSLTGAKNIQYF

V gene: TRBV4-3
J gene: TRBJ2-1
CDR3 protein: CASSRRGIGTGERSEQFF

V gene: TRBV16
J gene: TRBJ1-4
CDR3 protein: CASSQYQGTNEKLFF

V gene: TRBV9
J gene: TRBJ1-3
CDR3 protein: CASSPPGGSGNTIYF

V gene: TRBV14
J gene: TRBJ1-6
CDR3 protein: CASSQVGGINSPLHF

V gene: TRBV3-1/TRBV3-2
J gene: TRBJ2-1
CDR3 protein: CASSQEGSGGYRNEQFF

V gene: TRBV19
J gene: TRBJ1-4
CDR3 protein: CASSRDGINEKLFF

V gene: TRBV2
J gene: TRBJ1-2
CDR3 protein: CASSRGVNYGYTF

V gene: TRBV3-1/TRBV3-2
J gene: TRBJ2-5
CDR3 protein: CASSLGTGNQETQYF

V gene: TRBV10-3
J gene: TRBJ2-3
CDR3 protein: CAISEFPSTDTQYF

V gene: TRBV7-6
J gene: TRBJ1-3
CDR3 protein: CASRVGTGGPDTIYF

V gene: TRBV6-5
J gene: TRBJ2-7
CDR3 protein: CASSRDSTYEQYF

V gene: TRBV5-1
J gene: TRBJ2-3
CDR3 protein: CASSLAGGKTDTQYF

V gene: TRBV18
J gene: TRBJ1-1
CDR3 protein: CASSPQGGNTEAFF

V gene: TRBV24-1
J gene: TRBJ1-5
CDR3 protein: CATSGGGSNQPQHF

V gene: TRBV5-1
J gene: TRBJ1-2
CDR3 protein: CASSLGVGVNYGYTF

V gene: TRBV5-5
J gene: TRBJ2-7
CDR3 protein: CASSLIQGNEQYF